A single sample gave rise to the 19 T cell receptor beta chains below, sequenced in a study of blood T cell repertoires in COVID-19. Produced via immunoSEQ multiplex PCR; TCRdb's table is partial and in-frame only. This repertoire shows some 270,000 clones, about 85% found once; its top ten account for just over 6.5%. The sequenced material came from PBMCs or T cells enriched from blood (not recorded which). The receptors were gathered from a woman aged 45-65 years who had been exposed to COVID-19.

The chain recombines TRBV19 with TRBJ1-4, with 8 bases lining up with TRBD1. Per germline, CDR1 LNHDA and CDR2 SQIVND (reference sequence). CDR3 length: 20 residues. J lost 9 bases, V lost 6 bases, and 27 bases had no gene match. CDR3 region: CASRSQSGTGLRGSLKKLFF. Here the CDR3 DNA reads TGTGCCAGTAGATCACAATCGGGGACAGGCCTAAGAGGGAGCCTGAAAAAACTGTTTTTT.

This clone was recorded only once. The rearrangement uses TRBV7-9 and TRBJ1-4; D is uncertain. Germline V CDR1 and CDR2: SEHNR, FQNEAQ (reference sequence). Deletions cut 7 bases from V and 0 bases from J, with 12 bases between. The CDR3 runs 15 residues. CDR3 DNA sequence: TGTGCCAGCACCCGAGGGTATGCAACTAATGAAAAACTGTTTTTT. It codes for CASTRGYATNEKLFF.

V is TRBV7-9 and J is TRBJ2-1, with 7 bases matching TRBD1. The CDR3 length is 16 residues. CDR1 and CDR2 from the germline V gene are SEHNR and FQNEAQ (reference sequence). Unmatched junction bases numbered 3, after V lost 1 base and J lost 0 bases. The CDR3 here is CASSLDRGPSYNEQFF. In nucleotides, the CDR3 is TGTGCCAGCAGCTTAGACAGGGGACCCTCCTACAATGAGCAGTTCTTC.

J is TRBJ2-3 and V is TRBV5-4, with 13 positions matching TRBD2. Trimming at V came to 4 bases and at J to 8 bases, leaving 7 bases not matched to a gene. CDR3 length: 15 residues. The germline V gene has CDR1 SGHNT and CDR2 YYREEE (reference sequence). As DNA, the CDR3 is TGTGCCAGCAGCCATACTAGCGGGGGGGCCTTTACGCAGTATTTT. Protein sequence: CASSHTSGGAFTQYF.

V gene TRBV2 combines with J gene TRBJ2-7, with D perhaps matching TRBD2 (6 bases). Trimming took 2 bases from V and 2 from J, leaving 13 bases between them. Germline V gene lookup returns CDR1 SNHLY and CDR2 FYNNEI. The CDR3 loop spans 15 amino acids. The CDR3 DNA reads as TGTGCCAGCAGTGAAAATAGCGGAAAGACCTACGAGCAGTACTTC. This codes for CASSENSGKTYEQYF.

The chain's CDR3 is CASSPRTGRNEQFF. CDR3 nucleotide sequence: TGTGCCAGCAGCCCTCGGACAGGGAGGAATGAGCAGTTCTTC. J is TRBJ2-1 and V is TRBV9; TRBD1 matches 8 bases. The CDR3 sequence is 14 residues long. Germline trimming cut 4 bases from V and 7 bases from J; bases unmatched to any gene: 7. Germline V gives CDR1 SGDLS, CDR2 YYNGEE.

V usage is TRBV18 and J usage is TRBJ2-2; 15 bases map to TRBD2. The CDR3 has 18 residues. Per germline, CDR1 KGHSH and CDR2 LQKENI. After removal of 0 bases from V and 2 bases from J, the junction contained 1 base not matched to a gene. In DNA, the CDR3 is TGTGCCAGCTCACCACCGGGACTAGCGGGGGGAAACACCGGGGAGCTGTTTTTT. Its protein product is CASSPPGLAGGNTGELFF.

V gene TRBV28 combines with J gene TRBJ1-4, with a possible D match to TRBD1 (5 bases). With 10 bases removed from V and 1 base from J, the gap between germline ends came to 13 bases. The germline gives CDR1 MDHEN, CDR2 SYDVKM. CDR3 length: 14 amino acids. CDR3 sequence: CATSFGGTNEKLFF. The CDR3 DNA follows: TGTGCCACATCCTTCGGGGGAACTAATGAAAAACTGTTTTTT.

On this clone: This specimen includes other DNA sequences encoding the same CDR3. This chain joins TRBV12-3 or TRBV12-4 and TRBJ2-7; TRBD1 might be the D (5 bases). The V end was cut by 2 bases, the J end by 3 bases, with 5 bases between. The CDR3 length is 12 residues. The CDR3 sequence: CASSLRGYEQYF. The DNA of the CDR3 is TGTGCCAGCAGTTTAAGGGGCTACGAGCAGTACTTC.

The CDR3 sequence is CASSFVRMTGGTEAFF. As DNA, the CDR3 is TGTGCCAGCAGTTTCGTCCGGATGACGGGGGGCACTGAAGCTTTCTTT. The rearrangement links TRBV28 to TRBJ1-1; weak D call: TRBD1 (5 bases). Trimming shortened V by 3 bases and J by 4 bases, and 18 bases separated the two germline ends. The CDR3 runs 16 residues. Germline CDR1 MDHEN, CDR2 SYDVKM.

The V gene is TRBV30, the J gene TRBJ2-4; maybe TRBD2 (5 bases). V shed 3 bases and J shed 1 base, with 10 bases lying between them. Germline V gives CDR1 GTSNPN, CDR2 SVGIG (reference sequence). This CDR3 spans 14 amino acids. The CDR3 bases are TGTGCCTGGAGCGGGGTGGGGGCCAAAAACATTCAGTACTTC. Its protein product is CAWSGVGAKNIQYF.

The rearrangement links TRBV5-6 to TRBJ2-7; no reliable D call. V lost 3 bases and J 5 bases, leaving 12 bases between the germline ends. CDR1 and CDR2 (germline): SGHDT, YYEEEE. This CDR3 is 13 amino acids long. The CDR3 spells CASSSGLEDEQYF. CDR3 coding DNA: TGTGCCAGCAGCTCCGGCCTCGAGGACGAGCAGTACTTC.

The chain carries TRBV19 and TRBJ1-3; D remains ambiguous. The germline CDR1 and CDR2 sequences are LNHDA and SQIVND (reference sequence). The CDR3 extends over 13 amino acids. Trimming removed 4 bases from V and 4 bases from J, with 8 bases in between. The CDR3 nucleotides are TGTGCCAGTAGTACTGCGTTGGGAAACACCATATATTTT. Its translation is CASSTALGNTIYF.

The chain combines TRBV27 with TRBJ1-1; a weak D match, TRBD1 (5 bases). Between the trimmed V and J ends, which lost 8 bases and 5 bases, there was a span of 12 bases. Per germline, CDR1 MNHEY and CDR2 SMNVEV (reference sequence). CDR3 length equals 12 residues. CDR3 residues: CASGQDRTEAFF. The CDR3 coding sequence is TGTGCCAGCGGACAAGACAGAACTGAAGCTTTCTTT.

The J gene is TRBJ2-7, the V gene TRBV5-1; 9 nucleotides align to TRBD1. The CDR3 has 15 amino acids. Germline V CDR1 and CDR2: SGHRS, YFSETQ. The J segment lost 3 bases and the V segment lost 3 bases, leaving 7 bases of the junction unmatched. CDR3 loop: CASSWGDRANYEQYF. The CDR3 DNA is TGCGCCAGCAGCTGGGGGGACAGGGCTAACTACGAGCAGTACTTC.

The CDR3 DNA reads as TGTGCCAGTAGTGAAGGGGTGAACACTGAAGCTTTCTTT. It encodes CASSEGVNTEAFF. The chain carries TRBV19 and TRBJ1-1; TRBD1 is a possible D gene (5 bases). Germline V gene data show CDR1 as LNHDA and CDR2 as SQIVND (reference sequence). The V gene lost 5 bases and the J gene lost 0 bases, with 7 bases spanning the gap. The CDR3 consists of 13 residues. Full variable domain (outside the CDR3, taken from reference TRBV19 and TRBJ1-1): DGGITQSPKYLFRKEGQNVTLSCEQNLNHDAMYWYRQDPGQGLRLIYYSQIVNDFQKGDIAEGYSVSREKKESFPLTVTSAQKNPTAFYLCASSEGVNTEAFFGQGTRLTVV.

This clone was seen once. This chain connects TRBV9 to TRBJ1-4; D is ambiguous. CDR3 length: 15 amino acids. Germline CDR1 reads SGDLS; CDR2 reads YYNGEE. V was shortened by 0 bases and J by 7 bases, with 13 bases between the two germline ends. The CDR3 bases are TGTGCCAGCAGCGTAGAATCGGGTGAGGCTGAAAAACTGTTTTTT. This translates into CASSVESGEAEKLFF.

Only one count was recorded for this clone. The V and J genes are TRBV4-3 and TRBJ1-5, with a weak D call TRBD1 (6 bases). The length of the CDR3 is 15 residues. CDR1 is LGHNA and CDR2 is YSLEER in the germline V gene. Trimming cost V 0 bases and J 5 bases, with 11 bases left between them. The DNA of the CDR3 is TGCGCCAGCAGCCAAGATGAGGGGGGGGATCAGCCCCAGCATTTT. It codes for CASSQDEGGDQPQHF.

The chain uses TRBV13 and TRBJ2-5; 8 bases map to TRBD2. The J segment lost 3 bases and the V segment lost 8 bases, leaving 5 bases of the junction unmatched. From germline, CDR1 is PRHDT and CDR2 FYEKMQ (reference sequence). The CDR3 is 13 residues long. In DNA, the CDR3 is TGTGCCAGCTCCCGGGGACTAGAAGAGACCCAGTACTTC. As protein: CASSRGLEETQYF. The full variable domain, its missing parts supplied by reference TRBV13 and TRBJ2-5, is AAGVIQSPRHLIKEKRETATLKCYPIPRHDTVYWYQQGPGQDPQFLISFYEKMQSDKGSIPDRFSAQQFSDYHSELNMSSLELGDSALYFCASSRGLEETQYFGPGTRLLVL.